A single sample gave rise to the 23 T cell receptor beta chains below, sequenced in a study of T cells in localized non-small cell lung cancer. Clones were read by immunoSEQ multiplex PCR, and TCRdb kept only the in-frame ones, dropping some. The table includes approximately 5,600 clones, over 35% detected once. The sequences come from lung tumor tissue, collected before any cancer treatment. The source of these receptors is a man aged 35 to 70 with stage I lung adenocarcinoma.

This chain links TRBV12-5 with TRBJ2-1, with TRBD1 matching 7 bases. The junction had 9 bases not matched to a gene; V was cut back by 1 base and J by 6 bases. Per germline, CDR1 LGHNT and CDR2 FRNRAP. This CDR3 is built from 16 residues. CDR3 nucleotides: TGTGCTAGTGGTTTGGCAACAGGGGTCACTAGCAATGAGCAGTTCTTC. As protein: CASGLATGVTSNEQFF. Based on the CDR3 plus reference TRBV12-5 and TRBJ2-1, the full variable domain is DARVTQTPRHKVTEMGQEVTMRCQPILGHNTVFWYRQTMMQGLELLAYFRNRAPLDDSGMPKDRFSAEMPDATLATLKIQPSEPRDSAVYFCASGLATGVTSNEQFFGPGTRLTVL.

This chain uses TRBV19 with TRBJ1-1; D is uncertain. CDR1 is LNHDA and CDR2 is SQIVND in the germline V gene (reference sequence). V lost 1 base and J lost 1, with 10 bases in between. This CDR3 region has 15 residues. For the CDR3, the DNA is TGTGCCAGTAGTATAGGGTCCCCCCCGAACACTGAAGCTTTCTTT. It encodes CASSIGSPPNTEAFF.

The chain joins TRBV6-8 to TRBJ1-2; TRBD1 agrees at 8 bases. This CDR3 contains 13 residues. Germline V CDR1 and CDR2: MNHGY, SAAAGT. With V trimmed by 6 bases and J by 0 bases, 0 bases remained unmatched. The CDR3 DNA sequence: TGTGCCAGCAGGACAGGGGCTAACTATGGCTACACCTTC. Translating it yields CASRTGANYGYTF.

This clone was observed a handful of times. The rearrangement joins TRBV2 to TRBJ2-7, with D perhaps TRBD2 (7 bases). Deletions cut 4 bases from V and 2 bases from J, with 18 bases between. CDR1 and CDR2 (germline): SNHLY, FYNNEI. This CDR3 contains 16 residues. The CDR3 sequence is CASSVFEGGAAYEQYF. CDR3 coding DNA: TGTGCCAGCAGTGTTTTTGAGGGGGGGGCCGCCTACGAGCAGTACTTC.

This clone was detected only a few times. V usage is TRBV6-8 and J usage is TRBJ2-4, with 12 bases that match TRBD2. Trimming removed 5 bases from V and 3 bases from J; junction bases left unmatched: 17. Germline V gene lookup returns CDR1 MNHGY and CDR2 SAAAGT. The CDR3 spans 20 residues. Written as DNA, the CDR3 is TGTGCCAGCAGTACCCTAGATGGGCTAGCGGGAGGGCCCGGCAAAAACATTCAGTACTTC. As protein: CASSTLDGLAGGPGKNIQYF.

The chain has TRBV10-1 and TRBJ2-7, with no clear D. Germline-derived CDR1 and CDR2 are WNHNN and SYGVQD (reference sequence). Between the trimmed V and J ends, which lost 3 bases and 5 bases, there was a span of 5 bases. This CDR3 comprises 11 residues. For the CDR3, the DNA is TGCGCCAGCAGTGATTCGAACGAGCAGTACTTC. Amino acid sequence: CASSDSNEQYF.

V is TRBV6-8 and J is TRBJ1-2, with TRBD1 identical over 9 bases. V lost 6 bases, J lost 10 bases, and 12 bases stayed unmatched. CDR1 MNHGY and CDR2 SAAAGT come from the germline V gene. This CDR3 has 14 amino acids. The CDR3 DNA reads as TGTGCCAGCAGGTTCCCGGGACAGGGAGGTGACTACACCTTC. It is translated as CASRFPGQGGDYTF.

The gene calls are TRBV15 and TRBJ2-5; 8 bases align to TRBD2. The CDR3 length is 15 residues. With V trimmed by 0 bases and J by 5 bases, 5 bases remained unmatched. Germline V gene lookup returns CDR1 LNHNV and CDR2 YYDKDF (reference sequence). The CDR3, as DNA: TGTGCCACCAGCAGAGACGGGGGGGCTGGCGAGACCCAGTACTTC. Protein product: CATSRDGGAGETQYF.

V gene TRBV28 combines with J gene TRBJ2-3; the D gene is possibly TRBD2 (5 bases). CDR3 length equals 14 residues. With 3 bases removed from V and 10 bases from J, the gap between germline ends came to 17 bases. Germline V gene lookup returns CDR1 MDHEN and CDR2 SYDVKM. Here the CDR3 reads CASSFPGSLSPQYF. Written as DNA, the CDR3 is TGTGCCAGCAGTTTTCCGGGATCCCTTTCACCGCAGTATTTT.

This clone was seen more than once but under ten times. This chain joins TRBV11-3 and TRBJ1-2, with D unclear. V lost 6 bases and J lost 2, with 13 bases in between. The CDR3 has 14 amino acids. The germline CDR1 and CDR2 sequences are SGHNT and YENEEA. The chain's CDR3 is CASSPRQPNYGYTF. The CDR3 DNA reads as TGTGCCAGCAGTCCCCGACAACCCAACTATGGCTACACCTTC.

This chain links TRBV5-1 with TRBJ2-7, with D possibly TRBD2 on 5 matching bases. V was trimmed by 0 bases and J by 5 bases, leaving 12 bases between them. The CDR3 is 14 amino acids. The V gene's germline CDR1 is SGHRS and CDR2 YFSETQ. CDR3 DNA: TGCGCCAGCAGCTTGGTGGAAGCTAGCCACGAGCAGTACTTC. It translates to CASSLVEASHEQYF. Full variable domain (rest looked up from reference TRBV5-1 and TRBJ2-7): KAGVTQTPRYLIKTRGQQVTLSCSPISGHRSVSWYQQTPGQGLQFLFEYFSETQRNKGNFPGRFSGRQFSNSRSEMNVSTLELGDSALYLCASSLVEASHEQYFGPGTRLTVT.

The chain carries TRBV5-1 and TRBJ1-1, with TRBD1 matching over 9 bases. V trimming: 4 bases; J trimming: 3 bases; junction bases outside the gene matches: 10. Germline V gives CDR1 SGHRS, CDR2 YFSETQ. The CDR3 runs 16 residues. CDR3 bases: TGCGCCAGCAGCCCAGGGACAGGGCGGGGGGACACTGAAGCTTTCTTT. Translating gives CASSPGTGRGDTEAFF.

This clone appeared a few times. The rearrangement joins TRBV11-3 to TRBJ1-1; D is ambiguous. Trimming removed 3 bases at V and 1 base at J, with 9 bases between. CDR1 and CDR2 from the germline V gene are SGHNT and YENEEA. The CDR3 has 14 residues. CDR3 nucleotide sequence: TGTGCCAGCAGCTTCGAGCCACAGAACACTGAAGCTTTCTTT. Its translation: CASSFEPQNTEAFF.

The rearrangement joins TRBV30 to TRBJ1-4, with D hard to call. Germline V gene sequence: CDR1 GTSNPN, CDR2 SVGIG (reference sequence). The V gene lost 1 base and the J gene lost 8 bases, with 8 bases spanning the gap. There are 12 residues in the CDR3. The CDR3 region is CAWSEYEEKLFF. CDR3 nucleotides: TGTGCCTGGAGTGAATATGAGGAAAAACTGTTTTTT. Drawing the rest from reference TRBV30 and TRBJ1-4, the complete variable domain is SQTIHQWPATLVQPVGSPLSLECTVEGTSNPNLYWYRQAAGRGLQLLFYSVGIGQISSEVPQNLSASRPQDRQFILSSKKLLLSDSGFYLCAWSEYEEKLFFGSGTQLSVL.

The chain uses TRBV15 and TRBJ1-5; 7 nucleotides line up with TRBD1. The CDR3 contains 15 residues. CDR1 LNHNV and CDR2 YYDKDF come from the germline V gene (reference sequence). Trimming took 0 bases from V and 4 from J; bases not matched to a gene: 3. Written as DNA, the CDR3 is TGTGCCACCAGCAGAGAAGACAGGGTGAATCAGCCCCAGCATTTT. Encoded protein: CATSREDRVNQPQHF.

This clone was counted a few times. A read error may produce the germline difference seen at one junction end. The rearrangement uses TRBV23-1 and TRBJ1-4, with 7 bases matching TRBD1. TRBV23-1 is flagged as an ORF with uncertain function. The CDR3 is 15 amino acids. For the CDR3, the DNA is TGCGCCAGCAGCCAATATCAGGGGGTTAATGAAAAACTGTTTTTT. Translated, it gives CASSQYQGVNEKLFF.

This sequence joins TRBV7-5 and TRBJ2-7; TRBD1, the D gene given by the table, was not confirmed from the DNA. TRBV7-5 is a documented pseudogene. The CDR3 is 16 residues long. CDR3 DNA: TGTGCCAGCAGCTTAGGCGGGACAGGGGGAGGATACGAGCAGTACTTC. This gives the protein CASSLGGTGGGYEQYF.

The V and J genes are TRBV30 and TRBJ2-7; 8 positions match TRBD1. The CDR3 extends over 12 amino acids. CDR1 GTSNPN and CDR2 SVGIG come from the germline V gene (reference sequence). J gave up 7 bases and V 5 bases, and 7 bases lay outside the gene matches. The CDR3 DNA reads TGTGCCTGGTCGACAGGGGCTCGGGAGCAGTACTTC. This encodes CAWSTGAREQYF.

The CDR3 DNA sequence: TGTGCCAGCCCAACGGGGGACGGTGAGCAGTTCTTC. It translates to CASPTGDGEQFF. The J gene is TRBJ2-1, the V gene TRBV18, with D perhaps TRBD2 (6 bases). Per the germline V gene, CDR1 is KGHSH and CDR2 is LQKENI. CDR3 length: 12 residues. The germline V and J ends were trimmed by 8 bases and 9 bases, with 14 bases remaining between them.

This clone qualifies as medium-sized (0.01 to 0.1%). The gene calls are TRBV11-3 and TRBJ1-2; D is ambiguous. CDR1 is SGHNT and CDR2 is YENEEA in the germline V gene. The CDR3 spans 14 residues. Trimming pared 1 base from V and 8 bases from J, leaving 14 bases between. The CDR3 DNA follows: TGTGCCAGCAGCTTAGGCACTTGGACGGGCGGCTACACCTTC. Encoded protein: CASSLGTWTGGYTF. The full variable domain, rest sourced from reference TRBV11-3 and TRBJ1-2, is EAGVVQSPRYKIIEKKQPVAFWCNPISGHNTLYWYLQNLGQGPELLIRYENEEAVDDSQLPKDRFSAERLKGVDSTLKIQPAELGDSAVYLCASSLGTWTGGYTFGSGTRLTVV.

V and J are TRBV28 and TRBJ1-3; D call uncertain. Germline CDR1 is MDHEN and CDR2 is SYDVKM. V was pared by 7 bases and J by 4 bases, with 14 bases between. The CDR3 covers 14 residues. This CDR3 is CASKNPDRGNTIYF. In DNA, the CDR3 is TGTGCCAGCAAAAATCCAGATAGAGGAAACACCATATATTTT.

This chain connects TRBV2 to TRBJ1-1; a weak D match, TRBD1 (5 bases). Deletions cut 3 bases from V and 1 base from J, with 12 bases between. CDR3 size: 15 residues. The V gene's germline CDR1 is SNHLY and CDR2 FYNNEI. For the CDR3, the DNA is TGTGCCAGCAGTGATACAGGTGGACCGAACACTGAAGCTTTCTTT. Its translation: CASSDTGGPNTEAFF.

The chain links TRBV6-8 to TRBJ2-5; maybe TRBD2 (6 bases). V was clipped by 2 bases and J by 3 bases, with 13 bases between them. The CDR3 consists of 15 residues. Germline V gene sequence: CDR1 MNHGY, CDR2 SAAAGT. The CDR3 nucleotides read TGTGCCAGCAGTTACCGGTATAGCGGTAAAGAGACCCAGTACTTC. This sequence encodes CASSYRYSGKETQYF.